The clone carrying this T cell receptor beta chain was seen at least ten times. Its antigen is unknown. The source of the sample is a study of neurological immune-mediated disorders. Study observations and caveats: No CDR3 amino acid sequences recurred among expanded clones across subjects, suggesting private repertoires in all groups.

The CDR3 extends over 14 amino acids. V lost 7 bases, J lost 8 bases, and 5 bases stayed unmatched. 5'RACE with 10-nucleotide random UMIs generated the cDNA. One entry per CDR3 protein results from TCRdb running MiXCR on the 5' RACE reads. The table includes roughly 43,000 distinct CDR3 sequences, 1.5% to 2% detected once. Unsorted libraries came from 2 million PBMCs stored at -80 °C. The sequenced material came from PBMCs. The TCR comes from a woman between 35 and 50 years old with multiple sclerosis. The rearrangement joins TRBV12-3 or TRBV12-4 to TRBJ2-3, with 14 positions matching TRBD2. In nucleotides, the CDR3 is TGTGCCAGCACCCCCGGGACTAGCGGGGGTACGCAGTATTTT. The encoded protein is CASTPGTSGGTQYF.